A selection of T cell receptor beta chains follows, all from one sample in a study of T cell changes during pregnancy in multiple sclerosis. The repertoire was sequenced with immunoSEQ multiplex PCR; TCRdb's copy has only in-frame clones and lacks some. The sample shows tens of thousands of clones, 92% of them seen only once. The sample in question was peripheral blood, obtained in the second trimester of pregnancy. The receptors here all came from a female donor in good health, enrolled as a control in a pregnancy study. Each CDR3 is given with its conserved first and last residue. D genes are given only for firm matches. Size values are once, few and many counts, or a class for expanded clones, and some rows have none.

size,J,D,V,CDR3,DNA
NA,TRBJ2-2,TRBD1,TRBV19,CASSINRGRAGELFF,TGTGCCAGTAGTATTAACAGGGGGCGCGCCGGGGAGCTGTTTTTT
once,TRBJ1-5,NA,TRBV19,CASREGEYQPQHF,TGTGCCAGTAGAGAGGGTGAGTACCAGCCCCAGCATTTT
NA,TRBJ2-5,TRBD2,TRBV6-5,CASSAGLADQETQYF,TGTGCCAGCAGTGCTGGACTAGCGGATCAAGAGACCCAGTACTTC
NA,TRBJ2-3,TRBD2,TRBV4-1,CASSPQRGGVYDTQYF,TGCGCCAGCAGCCCACAGCGGGGGGGCGTCTACGATACGCAGTATTTT
NA,TRBJ2-3,TRBD2,TRBV5-1,CASSRTSGGTDTQYF,TGCGCCAGCAGCAGGACTAGCGGGGGCACAGATACGCAGTATTTT
NA,TRBJ2-1,NA,TRBV7-2,CASSSGQYNEQFF,TGTGCCAGCAGCTCTGGACAATACAATGAGCAGTTCTTC
NA,TRBJ1-1,NA,TRBV6-1,CASSVRTTEAFF,TGTGCCAGCAGTGTCAGGACAACTGAAGCTTTCTTT
NA,TRBJ1-1,NA,TRBV5-1,CASSYDRLNTEAFF,TGCGCCAGCAGCTACGACAGATTGAACACTGAAGCTTTCTTT
once,TRBJ2-7,TRBD2,TRBV5-4,CASSPGGVAGVYEQYF,TGTGCCAGCAGCCCTGGAGGAGTAGCGGGGGTCTACGAGCAGTACTTC
NA,TRBJ2-2,TRBD2,TRBV18,CASSPPFSGGSGELFF,TGTGCCAGCTCACCACCGTTCAGCGGGGGGTCCGGGGAGCTGTTTTTT
NA,TRBJ2-3,NA,TRBV15,CATSWQGTDTQYF,TGTGCCACCAGCTGGCAAGGCACAGATACGCAGTATTTT
NA,TRBJ2-7,TRBD1,TRBV10-3,CAIRGPRDRGLEQYF,TGTGCCATCAGGGGACCCCGGGACAGGGGACTCGAGCAGTACTTC
NA,TRBJ2-7,NA,TRBV6-5,CASKGVSSGLYEQYF,TGTGCCAGCAAGGGGGTCTCTAGCGGACTATACGAGCAGTACTTC
NA,TRBJ1-5,NA,TRBV4-3,CASSQDGRNQPQHF,TGCGCCAGCAGCCAAGATGGCAGGAACCAGCCCCAGCATTTT
NA,TRBJ1-1,NA,TRBV19,CASGHPEAFF,TGTGCCAGTGGACACCCTGAAGCTTTCTTT
NA,TRBJ2-4,TRBD2,TRBV5-1,CASSRDSGGEAKNIQYF,TGCGCCAGCAGCCGGGACAGCGGGGGGGAAGCCAAAAACATTCAGTACTTC
NA,TRBJ1-6,NA,TRBV19,CASSIGGVGSPLHF,TGTGCCAGTAGTATCGGCGGGGTAGGATCACCCCTCCACTTT
NA,TRBJ2-7,NA,TRBV28,CASSLPIILERSSYEQYF,TGTGCCAGCAGCCTCCCTATAATACTAGAGAGAAGCTCCTACGAGCAGTACTTC
NA,TRBJ1-1,NA,TRBV7-8,CASSLQENTEAFF,TGTGCCAGCAGCCTACAGGAGAACACTGAAGCTTTCTTT
NA,TRBJ2-1,NA,TRBV19,CASSNPLRGTYNEQFF,TGTGCCAGTAGTAACCCCCTCAGGGGCACCTACAATGAGCAGTTCTTC
NA,TRBJ2-3,TRBD2,TRBV30,CAWRRGALTDTQYF,TGTGCCTGGAGGCGGGGGGCACTCACAGATACGCAGTATTTT
NA,TRBJ2-2,NA,TRBV5-1,CATSREASTGELFF,TGCGCCACCTCGAGGGAGGCGAGCACCGGGGAGCTGTTTTTT
few,TRBJ1-3,NA,TRBV7-9,CASSRRVGALLRNTIYF,TGTGCCAGCAGCCGCCGAGTTGGGGCGCTACTCCGGAACACCATATATTTT
NA,TRBJ1-6,NA,TRBV14,CASSHRTVGRQNSPLHF,TGTGCCAGCAGCCATAGGACAGTGGGGCGACAGAATTCACCCCTCCACTTT
NA,TRBJ2-1,NA,TRBV28,CASRGAGTYNEQFF,TGTGCCAGCAGGGGCGCGGGCACCTACAATGAGCAGTTCTTC
NA,TRBJ2-2,TRBD2,TRBV4-1,CASSLGGLAGVFGELFF,TGCGCCAGCAGCCTCGGAGGTCTAGCGGGAGTTTTTGGGGAGCTGTTTTTT
NA,TRBJ1-2,TRBD1,TRBV29-1,CSDRTGRYYGYTF,TGCAGCGATAGGACAGGGCGTTATTATGGCTACACCTTC
NA,TRBJ2-7,TRBD1,TRBV7-2,CASTWDRSYEQYF,TGTGCCAGCACTTGGGACAGGTCCTACGAGCAGTACTTC
NA,TRBJ2-7,NA,TRBV2,CASSALGARASYEQYF,TGTGCCAGCAGTGCCCTAGGAGCGAGGGCTTCCTACGAGCAGTACTTC
NA,TRBJ2-1,TRBD2,TRBV11-2,CASSRISGRRGEQFF,TGTGCCAGCAGCCGGATTAGCGGGAGGAGGGGTGAGCAGTTCTTC
NA,TRBJ1-5,NA,TRBV6-5,CASSYSTVNQPQHF,TGTGCCAGCAGTTACTCGACAGTGAATCAGCCCCAGCATTTT
NA,TRBJ2-1,NA,TRBV6-5,CASRRGGVSYNEQFF,TGTGCCAGCAGGAGAGGGGGGGTCTCCTACAATGAGCAGTTCTTC
NA,TRBJ1-4,NA,TRBV5-4,CASSLEATNEKLFF,TGTGCCAGCAGCCTAGAGGCAACTAATGAAAAACTGTTTTTT
NA,TRBJ1-2,NA,TRBV6-5,CASSDRGLDYGYTF,TGTGCCAGCAGTGACCGTGGACTGGACTATGGCTACACCTTC
NA,TRBJ2-5,TRBD2,TRBV14,CASSGSPLAAEYQETQYF,TGTGCCAGCAGCGGTTCCCCTCTAGCGGCCGAATACCAAGAGACCCAGTACTTC
NA,TRBJ2-7,TRBD1,TRBV18,CASSPLTGGRNEQYF,TGTGCCAGCTCACCACTGACAGGGGGCAGGAACGAGCAGTACTTC
NA,TRBJ2-7,NA,TRBV21-1,CASSKEGGDLYEQYF,TGTGCCAGCAGCAAAGAGGGCGGGGACCTCTACGAGCAGTACTTC
NA,TRBJ1-1,NA,TRBV4-1,CASSHFEQRSPTEAFF,TGCGCCAGCAGCCATTTCGAGCAGCGCTCCCCCACTGAAGCTTTCTTT
NA,TRBJ2-1,NA,TRBV18,CASSDVLSSYNEQFF,TGTGCCAGCTCAGATGTCCTGAGCTCCTACAATGAGCAGTTCTTC
NA,TRBJ1-5,TRBD1,TRBV6-6,CASVGTGTNQPQHF,TGTGCCAGCGTCGGGACAGGGACCAATCAGCCCCAGCATTTT
NA,TRBJ2-5,TRBD1,TRBV20-1,CSANDRAQRYF,TGCAGTGCGAACGACAGGGCCCAGAGGTACTTC
NA,TRBJ2-1,NA,TRBV7-3,CASSLIGGTETHEQFF,TGTGCCAGCAGCTTAATTGGGGGGACTGAAACTCATGAGCAGTTCTTC
few,TRBJ2-3,NA,TRBV6-4,CASSLGVGTDTQYF,TGTGCCAGCAGTCTCGGGGTGGGCACAGATACGCAGTATTTT
NA,TRBJ1-2,TRBD1,TRBV2,CASSWGQPGSYGYTF,TGTGCCAGCAGTTGGGGACAGCCTGGAAGCTATGGCTACACCTTC
NA,TRBJ1-5,NA,TRBV29-1,CSVALQGGNQPQHF,TGCAGCGTTGCCCTACAGGGAGGGAATCAGCCCCAGCATTTT
NA,TRBJ2-1,NA,TRBV6-6,CASSYSGQRYNEQFF,TGTGCCAGCAGTTACTCGGGGCAGAGGTACAATGAGCAGTTCTTC
NA,TRBJ1-2,NA,TRBV7-2,CASSSDSNYGYTF,TGTGCCAGCAGCTCGGACAGTAACTATGGCTACACCTTC
NA,TRBJ2-1,TRBD2,TRBV5-6,CASSSVLNTSGRVEFF,TGTGCCAGCAGCTCAGTACTAAACACTAGCGGGAGGGTAGAGTTCTTC
NA,TRBJ2-1,NA,TRBV9,CASSRWGETYNEQFF,TGTGCCAGCAGCCGTTGGGGGGAGACGTACAATGAGCAGTTCTTC